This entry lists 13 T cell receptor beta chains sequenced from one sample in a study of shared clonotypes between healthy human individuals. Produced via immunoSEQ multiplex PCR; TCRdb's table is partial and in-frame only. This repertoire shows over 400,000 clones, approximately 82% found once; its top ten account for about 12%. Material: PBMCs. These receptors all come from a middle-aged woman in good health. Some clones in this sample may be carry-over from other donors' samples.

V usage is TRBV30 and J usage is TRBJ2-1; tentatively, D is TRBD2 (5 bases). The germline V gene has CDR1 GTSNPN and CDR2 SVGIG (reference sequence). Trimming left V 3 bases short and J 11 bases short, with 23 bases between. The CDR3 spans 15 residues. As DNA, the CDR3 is TGTGCCTGGAGCCACCCAAACCCTAGGACCGGGAAGCAGTTCTTC. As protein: CAWSHPNPRTGKQFF.

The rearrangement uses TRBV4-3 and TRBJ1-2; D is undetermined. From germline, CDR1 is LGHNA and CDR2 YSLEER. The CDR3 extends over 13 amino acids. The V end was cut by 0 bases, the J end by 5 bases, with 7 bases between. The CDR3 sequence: CASSQDLAYGYTF. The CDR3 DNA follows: TGCGCCAGCAGCCAAGATTTAGCATATGGCTACACCTTC.

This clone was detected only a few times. For the CDR3, the DNA is TGTGCCAGCAGCCCCCCTTTTGGGGGCCCCACAGATACGCAGTATTTT. Protein: CASSPPFGGPTDTQYF. This chain joins TRBV5-4 and TRBJ2-3; maybe TRBD1 (6 bases). V dropped 4 bases and J dropped 2 bases, with 17 bases sitting between them. This CDR3 is built from 16 residues. The germline CDR1 and CDR2 sequences are SGHNT and YYREEE (reference sequence).

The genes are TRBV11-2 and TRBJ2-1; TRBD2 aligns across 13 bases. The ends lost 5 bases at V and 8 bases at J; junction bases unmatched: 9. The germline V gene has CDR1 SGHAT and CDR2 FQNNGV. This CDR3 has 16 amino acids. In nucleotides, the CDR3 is TGTGCCAGCAGCACTGGACTAGCGGGAGTAGGCTATGAGCAGTTCTTC. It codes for CASSTGLAGVGYEQFF.

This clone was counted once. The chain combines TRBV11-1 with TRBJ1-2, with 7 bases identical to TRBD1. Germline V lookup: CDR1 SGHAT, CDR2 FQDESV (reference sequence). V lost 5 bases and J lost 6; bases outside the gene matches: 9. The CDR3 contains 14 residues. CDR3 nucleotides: TGTGCCAGCAGCCCGCCGGGACAGTATGATGGCTACACCTTC. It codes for CASSPPGQYDGYTF.

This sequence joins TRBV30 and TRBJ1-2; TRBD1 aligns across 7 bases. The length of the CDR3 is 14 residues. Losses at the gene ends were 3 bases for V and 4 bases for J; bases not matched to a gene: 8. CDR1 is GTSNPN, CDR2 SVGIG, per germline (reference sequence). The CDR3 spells CAWSPDRTIYGYTF. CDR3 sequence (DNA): TGTGCCTGGAGCCCGGACAGGACCATCTATGGCTACACCTTC.

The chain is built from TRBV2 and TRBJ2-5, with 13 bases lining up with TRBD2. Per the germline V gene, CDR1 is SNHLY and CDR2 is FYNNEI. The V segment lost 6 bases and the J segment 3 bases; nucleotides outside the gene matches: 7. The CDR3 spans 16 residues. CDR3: CASSSGLAGREETQYF. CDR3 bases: TGTGCCAGCAGCTCGGGACTAGCGGGAAGGGAAGAGACCCAGTACTTC. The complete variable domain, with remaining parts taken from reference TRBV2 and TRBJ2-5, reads EPEVTQTPSHQVTQMGQEVILRCVPISNHLYFYWYRQILGQKVEFLVSFYNNEISEKSEIFDDQFSVERPDGSNFTLKIRSTKLEDSAMYFCASSSGLAGREETQYFGPGTRLLVL.

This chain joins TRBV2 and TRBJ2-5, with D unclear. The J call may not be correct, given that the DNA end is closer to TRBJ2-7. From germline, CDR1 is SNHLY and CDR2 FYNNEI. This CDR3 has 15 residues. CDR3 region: CASRSWSTFSYEQYF. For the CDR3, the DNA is TGTGCCAGCAGATCTTGGAGCACCTTCTCCTACGAGCAGTACTTC.

This chain's CDR3 is CASSPRAGGGYEQYF. Here the CDR3 DNA reads TGTGCCAGCTCACCACGAGCGGGAGGAGGTTACGAGCAGTACTTC. The chain is built from TRBV18 and TRBJ2-7; 9 positions match TRBD2. Unmatched junction bases numbered 5, after V lost 1 base and J lost 4 bases. The CDR3 consists of 15 residues. CDR1 and CDR2 (germline): KGHSH, LQKENI.

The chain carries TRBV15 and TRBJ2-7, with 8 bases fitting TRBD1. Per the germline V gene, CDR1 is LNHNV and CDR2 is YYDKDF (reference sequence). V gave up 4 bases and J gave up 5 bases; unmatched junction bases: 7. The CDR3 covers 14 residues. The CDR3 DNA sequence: TGTGCCACCAGCACGGACAGGGAAATAGACGAGCAGTACTTC. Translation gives CATSTDREIDEQYF.

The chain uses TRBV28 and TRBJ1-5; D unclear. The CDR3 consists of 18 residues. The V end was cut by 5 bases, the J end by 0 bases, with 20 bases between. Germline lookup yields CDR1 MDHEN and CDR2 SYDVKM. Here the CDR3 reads CASSPLVAQVGSNQPQHF. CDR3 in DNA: TGTGCCAGCAGTCCGTTAGTTGCGCAGGTGGGTAGCAATCAGCCCCAGCATTTT.

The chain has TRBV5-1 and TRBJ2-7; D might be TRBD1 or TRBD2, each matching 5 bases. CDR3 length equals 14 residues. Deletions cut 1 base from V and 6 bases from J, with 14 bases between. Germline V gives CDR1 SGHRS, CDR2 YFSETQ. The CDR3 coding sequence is TGCGCCAGCAGCTTGATGCCCCCCGGGGCCGAGCAGTACTTC. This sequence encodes CASSLMPPGAEQYF.

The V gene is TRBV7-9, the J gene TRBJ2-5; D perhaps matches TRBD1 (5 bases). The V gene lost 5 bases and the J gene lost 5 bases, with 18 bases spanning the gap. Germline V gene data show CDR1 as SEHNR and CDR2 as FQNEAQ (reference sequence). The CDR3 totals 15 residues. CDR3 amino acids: CASSTRRGVRETQYF. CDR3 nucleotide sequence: TGTGCCAGCAGCACAAGAAGGGGCGTGCGGGAGACCCAGTACTTC.